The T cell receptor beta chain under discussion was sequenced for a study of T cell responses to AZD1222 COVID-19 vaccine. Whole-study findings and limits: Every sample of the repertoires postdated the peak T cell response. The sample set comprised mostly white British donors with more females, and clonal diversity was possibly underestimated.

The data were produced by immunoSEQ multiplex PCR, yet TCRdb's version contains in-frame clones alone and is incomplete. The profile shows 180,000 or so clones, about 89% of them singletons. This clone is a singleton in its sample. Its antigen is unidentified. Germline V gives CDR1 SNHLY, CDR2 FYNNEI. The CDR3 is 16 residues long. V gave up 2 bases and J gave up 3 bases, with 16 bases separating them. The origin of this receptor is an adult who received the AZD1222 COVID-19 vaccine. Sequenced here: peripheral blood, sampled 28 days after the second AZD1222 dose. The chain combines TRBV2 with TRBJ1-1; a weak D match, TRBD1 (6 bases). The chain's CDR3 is CASSEIRGRMDTEAFF. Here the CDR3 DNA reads TGTGCCAGCAGTGAAATTAGGGGGAGAATGGACACTGAAGCTTTCTTT.